A single sample is the source of the 16 T cell receptor beta chains below, sequenced in a study of OX40 agonist ivuxolimab in advanced cancers. TCRdb's copy holds only in-frame clones and misses some; the assay was immunoSEQ multiplex PCR. The profile shows under 75,000 clones, roughly 89% of them singletons. Specimen: CD4+ or CD8+ T cells sorted from blood, collected in a trial of the OX40 agonist ivuxolimab. These receptors originate from an adult with an advanced solid tumor such as melanoma, head and neck, liver or kidney cancer.

The chain combines TRBV19 with TRBJ2-7; D uncertain. The CDR3 totals 14 residues. V lost 6 bases to trimming and J lost 2 bases, with 14 bases between them. Germline lookup yields CDR1 LNHDA and CDR2 SQIVND (reference sequence). CDR3 sequence: CASSPLAPPYEQYF. In nucleotides, the CDR3 is TGTGCCAGTAGCCCCCTCGCACCCCCCTACGAGCAGTACTTC.

The chain combines TRBV5-1 with TRBJ2-2, with D possibly being TRBD2 (5 bases). V gave up 0 bases and J gave up 7 bases, with 7 bases separating them. CDR1 is SGHRS and CDR2 is YFSETQ in the germline V gene. The CDR3 spans 13 residues. As DNA, the CDR3 is TGCGCCAGCAGCTTGGACGGGGACGGGGAGCTGTTTTTT. Translation: CASSLDGDGELFF.

This clone was detected only once. This chain joins TRBV7-8 and TRBJ1-1, with TRBD1 identical over 8 bases. Trimming removed 4 bases from V and 4 bases from J; junction bases left unmatched: 11. Per germline, CDR1 SGHVS and CDR2 FQNEAQ. This CDR3 region has 16 residues. The CDR3, as DNA: TGTGCCAGCAGCTCCCGCCAGGGGGCGCAAGGCACTGAAGCTTTCTTT. Translated, it gives CASSSRQGAQGTEAFF. Looking up the rest from reference TRBV7-8 and TRBJ1-1 gives the full variable domain: GAGVSQSPRYKVAKRGQDVALRCDPISGHVSLFWYQQALGQGPEFLTYFQNEAQLDKSGLPSDRFFAERPEGSVSTLKIQRTQQEDSAVYLCASSSRQGAQGTEAFFGQGTRLTVV.

The chain joins TRBV28 to TRBJ1-5; the match to TRBD1 covers 9 bases. The CDR3 spans 15 residues. Germline V gene data show CDR1 as MDHEN and CDR2 as SYDVKM. V lost 5 bases, J lost 5 bases, and 7 bases stayed unmatched. CDR3 loop: CASSRTGVIYQPQHF. The CDR3 DNA sequence: TGTGCCAGCAGTCGGACAGGGGTGATATATCAGCCCCAGCATTTT.

The chain recombines TRBV4-2 with TRBJ1-1, with TRBD1 matching over 11 bases. The CDR3 loop spans 16 amino acids. Germline CDR1 reads LGHNA; CDR2 reads YNFKEQ. V lost 5 bases and J lost 2; bases outside the gene matches: 7. The CDR3 reads CASSVRDRGINTEAFF. The CDR3 DNA is TGTGCCAGCAGCGTCCGGGACAGGGGGATCAACACTGAAGCTTTCTTT.

This chain uses TRBV18 with TRBJ2-3, with 9 bases aligning to TRBD1. Germline V lookup: CDR1 KGHSH, CDR2 LQKENI. The CDR3 runs 16 residues. The V gene end was trimmed by 3 bases and the J gene end by 3 bases; junction bases not matched to a gene: 7. DNA of the CDR3: TGTGCCAGCTCACCCTCTCGGGACAGGGTGACAGATACGCAGTATTTT. It is translated as CASSPSRDRVTDTQYF.

The chain employs TRBV6-1 and TRBJ1-5; unclear D gene. CDR1 MNHNS and CDR2 SASEGT come from the germline V gene. The CDR3 spans 13 residues. The V gene lost 1 base and the J gene lost 7 bases, with 8 bases spanning the gap. CDR3 sequence: CASSEGMGQPQHF. For the CDR3, the DNA is TGTGCCAGCAGTGAAGGGATGGGACAGCCCCAGCATTTT.

The gene calls are TRBV2 and TRBJ1-6; D is perhaps TRBD1 (5 bases). Trimming pared 5 bases from V and 0 bases from J, leaving 11 bases between. CDR3 length equals 16 residues. Germline loops: CDR1 SNHLY, CDR2 FYNNEI. The CDR3 DNA is TGTGCCAGCAGTCCCCGACAGAGCTCCTATAATTCACCCCTCCACTTT. Encoded protein: CASSPRQSSYNSPLHF. Supplemented by reference TRBV2 and TRBJ1-6, the full variable domain reads EPEVTQTPSHQVTQMGQEVILRCVPISNHLYFYWYRQILGQKVEFLVSFYNNEISEKSEIFDDQFSVERPDGSNFTLKIRSTKLEDSAMYFCASSPRQSSYNSPLHFGNGTRLTVT.

A note on this clone: At the DNA level, this CDR3 is encoded by other sequences in the same sample as well. This sequence joins TRBV29-1 and TRBJ1-2; a weak D match, TRBD1 (5 bases). The CDR3 runs 13 residues. Germline CDR1 reads SQVTM; CDR2 reads ANQGSEA. Trimming stripped 5 bases from V and 2 bases from J, with 12 bases between. The CDR3 DNA reads as TGCAGCGTTCTTCAGGGAGGGAACTATGGCTACACCTTC. Amino acids: CSVLQGGNYGYTF.

The chain recombines TRBV6-6 with TRBJ1-2; D is ambiguous. From germline, CDR1 is MNHNY and CDR2 SVGAGI (reference sequence). Trimming cost V 5 bases and J 4 bases, with 17 bases left between them. The CDR3 runs to 15 residues. CDR3 amino acids: CASSLRTDTTYGYTF. In DNA form, the CDR3 reads TGTGCCAGCAGTCTAAGGACCGATACCACCTATGGCTACACCTTC.

A single count supports this clone. The chain uses TRBV6-1 and TRBJ2-3; D possibly corresponds to TRBD1 (6 bases). Trimming took off 2 bases at V and 1 base at J, with 10 bases between the two ends. CDR1 and CDR2 (germline): MNHNS, SASEGT. The length of the CDR3 is 15 residues. As DNA, the CDR3 is TGTGCCAGCAGTGAACCCGGACAGCGCACAGATACGCAGTATTTT. Protein product: CASSEPGQRTDTQYF.

This chain links TRBV4-1 with TRBJ1-2; weak D call: TRBD1 (5 bases). The CDR3 runs 15 residues. V lost 4 bases and J lost 8, with 20 bases in between. Germline V lookup: CDR1 MGHRA, CDR2 YSYEKL. CDR3 bases: TGCGCCAGCAGCCGGGTGGGGGATCGCTCGGGAGGCTACACCTTC. Its translation is CASSRVGDRSGGYTF.

CDR3 sequence: CASSLGRGYGYTF. The CDR3 nucleotides read TGTGCCAGCAGCTTAGGACGGGGCTATGGCTACACCTTC. V and J are TRBV13 and TRBJ1-2, with no clear D. The V gene lost 0 bases and the J gene lost 4 bases, with 6 bases spanning the gap. The CDR3 runs 13 residues. Germline V lookup: CDR1 PRHDT, CDR2 FYEKMQ (reference sequence).

V and J are TRBV19 and TRBJ2-6, with D possibly being TRBD2 (5 bases). Germline assignment: CDR1 LNHDA and CDR2 SQIVND (reference sequence). Trimming took off 10 bases at V and 4 bases at J, with 20 bases between the two ends. This CDR3 region has 16 residues. CDR3: CATQPGRITGANVLTF. CDR3 nucleotide sequence: TGTGCCACCCAACCGGGAAGAATAACGGGGGCCAACGTCCTGACTTTC.

In nucleotides, the CDR3 is TGTGCCGGCCTTCGTCGTAGCACAGATACGCAGTATTTT. Its protein is CAGLRRSTDTQYF. This chain joins TRBV7-9 and TRBJ2-3; no firm D call. This CDR3 spans 13 amino acids. Germline assignment: CDR1 SEHNR and CDR2 FQNEAQ (reference sequence). V shed 11 bases and J shed 0 bases, with 12 bases lying between them. The full variable domain, rest sourced from reference TRBV7-9 and TRBJ2-3, is DTGVSQNPRHKITKRGQNVTFRCDPISEHNRLYWYRQTLGQGPEFLTYFQNEAQLEKSRLLSDRFSAERPKGSFSTLEIQRTEQGDSAMYLCAGLRRSTDTQYFGPGTRLTVL.

The chain combines TRBV11-2 with TRBJ1-1; D call uncertain. The CDR3 length is 14 residues. Trimming took 1 base from V and 5 from J, leaving 11 bases between them. CDR1 and CDR2 from the germline V gene are SGHAT and FQNNGV. In DNA, the CDR3 is TGTGCCAGCAGCTTAGTAATGGGGTGGACTGAAGCTTTCTTT. It encodes CASSLVMGWTEAFF.